The present entry profiles one T cell receptor beta chain with its context. This CDR3 is 13 amino acids long. Germline CDR1 and CDR2: SGHTS and YDEGEE. The V gene lost 3 bases and the J gene lost 4 bases, with 11 bases spanning the gap. The data originate from a study of shared clonotypes between healthy human individuals. The donors, healthy adults who were HIV-negative, had experienced no recent acute infections or vaccinations. Clones were read by immunoSEQ multiplex PCR, and TCRdb kept only the in-frame ones, dropping some. The sample includes fewer than 850,000 clones, roughly 88% of them seen just once.

This receptor was identified in a man between 18 and 35 years old in good health. Some clones in this sample may be carry-over from other donors' samples. J is TRBJ2-7 and V is TRBV5-8, with D perhaps TRBD1 (6 bases). The source material was memory CD8+ T cells from PBMCs. Subset described: CD45RO+ cells pooled with CCR7-negative TemRA cells. CDR3 residues: CASSSIQGYEQYF. CDR3 in DNA: TGTGCCAGCAGCTCAATACAGGGATACGAGCAGTACTTC.